The TCR beta chain under discussion was sequenced for a study of blood T cell repertoires in COVID-19. Across the whole study: COVID-19 samples from acute and convalescent phases originated in the United States, Italy and Spain. The analysed material was cDNA or gDNA that came from T cells, B-cell-depleted T cells, or PBMCs.

Only a few counts were recorded for this clone. Original data processing: It was from reference gene primer amplification that nucleated cell counts were estimated. The assay was immunoSEQ multiplex PCR, and TCRdb's table has in-frame clones only and misses some. V and J calls and clone size come straight from that table; D and trimming were deduced from the DNA. The sample has about 280,000 clones, around nine tenths seen once; the top ten hold approximately 9%. Germline assignment: CDR1 MGHRA and CDR2 YSYEKL. The CDR3 spans 14 residues. Trimming pared 0 bases from V and 7 bases from J, leaving 9 bases between.

The sequence was obtained from a man aged 40-49 years with active or convalescent COVID-19. The specimen sequenced was peripheral blood. The chain has TRBV4-1 and TRBJ2-2; D remains unclear. The CDR3 DNA is TGCGCCAGCAGCCAAGACGGTACCGGCGGGGAGCTGTTTTTT. Translating it yields CASSQDGTGGELFF.